The source of this TCR beta chain is a study of shared clonotypes between healthy human individuals. This clone was recorded only once. Libraries were prepared by immunoSEQ multiplex PCR; TCRdb keeps only in-frame clonotypes and omits some of them. The sample lists 500,000 to 550,000 clones, roughly 95% occurring once. Germline V gives CDR1 MNHEY, CDR2 SVGAGI. This CDR3 is 14 amino acids long. V lost 0 bases and J 0 bases, leaving 3 bases between the germline ends. V usage is TRBV6-5 and J usage is TRBJ1-3; D uncertain. The material sequenced was naive CD4+ T cells sorted from blood. Subset reported: CD45RA+ positively selected. This TCR derives from a woman aged 25 to 45 in good health. The CDR3 loop is CASSYSSSGNTIYF. For the CDR3, the DNA is TGTGCCAGCAGTTACTCTAGCTCTGGAAACACCATATATTTT.